One and the same sample provided the 19 T cell receptor beta chains below, sequenced in a study of blood T cell repertoires in COVID-19. Libraries were prepared by immunoSEQ multiplex PCR; TCRdb keeps only in-frame clonotypes and omits some of them. The sample consists of 150,000 to 190,000 clones, roughly 84% of them appearing once. Sequencing input: peripheral blood. The receptors stem from a woman aged 55-70 years with COVID-19, enrolled during active disease.

The chain joins TRBV18 to TRBJ2-7; no firm D call. Germline CDR1 and CDR2: KGHSH and LQKENI. Trimming removed 3 bases at V and 2 bases at J, with 5 bases between. CDR3 length equals 12 residues. This chain's CDR3 is CASSPVPYEQYF. CDR3 sequence (DNA): TGTGCCAGCTCACCCGTCCCCTACGAGCAGTACTTC.

The V call is TRBV5-1, the J call TRBJ1-2; TRBD1 matches 8 bases. Looked up from germline, CDR1 is SGHRS and CDR2 is YFSETQ. This CDR3 region has 15 residues. The ends lost 0 bases at V and 4 bases at J; junction bases unmatched: 5. CDR3 in amino acids: CASSLGETGVYGYTF. CDR3 coding DNA: TGCGCCAGCAGCTTGGGCGAGACAGGGGTCTATGGCTACACCTTC.

This clone was counted a few times. V gene TRBV10-2 combines with J gene TRBJ2-1; 8 nucleotides line up with TRBD2. CDR1 WSHSY and CDR2 SAAADI come from the germline V gene. The CDR3 spans 15 residues. After removal of 7 bases from V and 9 bases from J, the junction contained 14 bases not matched to a gene. This chain's CDR3 is CASNLLAGGRGEQFF. CDR3 DNA sequence: TGCGCCAGCAACCTTTTGGCGGGAGGCCGCGGTGAGCAGTTCTTC.

The V gene is TRBV6-5, the J gene TRBJ1-1, with unresolved D. Germline CDR1 reads MNHEY; CDR2 reads SVGAGI. The length of the CDR3 is 13 residues. V lost 5 bases, J lost 1 base, and 8 bases lay in between. This chain's CDR3 is CASSLTQNTEAFF. CDR3 nucleotides: TGTGCCAGCAGTCTAACCCAGAACACTGAAGCTTTCTTT.

CDR3 residues: CASSDSTSRYNEQFF. CDR3 nucleotide sequence: TGTGCCAGCAGTGACTCTACTAGCCGATACAATGAGCAGTTCTTC. The gene calls are TRBV6-4 and TRBJ2-1, with D perhaps matching TRBD2 (6 bases). Trimming left V 0 bases short and J 4 bases short, with 10 bases between. Germline V gene lookup returns CDR1 MRHNA and CDR2 SNTAGT. This CDR3 region has 15 residues.

This clone was recorded only once. This sequence joins TRBV18 and TRBJ2-7, with 7 bases matching TRBD2. CDR3 length: 14 amino acids. Per germline, CDR1 KGHSH and CDR2 LQKENI. V shed 5 bases, J shed 5 bases, and the junction held 9 bases outside the gene matches. The chain's CDR3 is CASSNLRGDDEQYV. The CDR3 nucleotides are TGTGCCAGCTCAAACCTACGGGGGGATGACGAGCAGTACGTC.

The J gene is TRBJ2-2, the V gene TRBV5-1, with TRBD2 as a possible D gene (7 bases). Per germline, CDR1 SGHRS and CDR2 YFSETQ. V was cut by 2 bases and J by 4 bases, with 15 bases left in between. The CDR3 has 16 residues. CDR3 DNA: TGCGCCAGCAGCTTTGATGGGGGGGCTAGCACCGGGGAGCTGTTTTTT. Protein sequence: CASSFDGGASTGELFF.

This chain uses TRBV7-2 with TRBJ1-6; D is uncertain. Trimming took off 6 bases at V and 6 bases at J, with 12 bases between the two ends. Germline values: CDR1 SGHTA, CDR2 FQGNSA. This CDR3 is 14 amino acids long. The CDR3 DNA is TGTGCCAGCAGAGGAGGTCGGGGTAATTCACCCCTCCACTTT. It codes for CASRGGRGNSPLHF.

This clone was observed once. The CDR3 DNA reads as TGCGCCAGCAGCTTGGGGACAGGGGAGTTTGGCTACACCTTC. Translation gives CASSLGTGEFGYTF. The gene calls are TRBV5-1 and TRBJ1-2; TRBD1 matches 9 bases. CDR1 is SGHRS and CDR2 is YFSETQ in the germline V gene. V was pared by 0 bases and J by 7 bases, with 4 bases of the junction left unmatched. This CDR3 is built from 14 residues.

This chain connects TRBV7-3 to TRBJ2-5, with D perhaps TRBD2 (6 bases). Between the trimmed V and J ends, which lost 0 bases and 1 base, there was a span of 9 bases. Germline CDR1 reads SGHTA; CDR2 reads FQGTGA. The CDR3 runs to 15 residues. The CDR3 protein is CASSLTSGSQETQYF. The CDR3 bases are TGTGCCAGCAGCTTAACTAGCGGTTCCCAAGAGACCCAGTACTTC.

This chain links TRBV5-1 with TRBJ2-6; TRBD2 matches at 7 bases. This CDR3 has 17 residues. Germline CDR1 SGHRS, CDR2 YFSETQ. Losses at the gene ends were 4 bases for V and 2 bases for J; bases not matched to a gene: 9. CDR3 nucleotides: TGCGCCAGCAGCCCCGATGTGGGACTAACTGGGGCCAACGTCCTGACTTTC. This gives the protein CASSPDVGLTGANVLTF.

The chain links TRBV5-1 to TRBJ2-7, with 7 bases matching TRBD1. V shed 2 bases and J 3 bases; nucleotides not matched to a gene: 8. CDR1 and CDR2 from the germline V gene are SGHRS and YFSETQ. There are 15 residues in the CDR3. The CDR3 DNA reads as TGCGCCAGCAGCTTATCGGGACAGTTAAACTACGAGCAGTACTTC. The encoded protein is CASSLSGQLNYEQYF.

V gene TRBV5-1 combines with J gene TRBJ2-7; 7 nucleotides line up with TRBD2. The CDR3 contains 15 residues. The V gene end was trimmed by 0 bases and the J gene end by 2 bases; junction bases not matched to a gene: 5. Germline CDR1 reads SGHRS; CDR2 reads YFSETQ. The CDR3 sequence: CASSLGGGVAYEQYF. CDR3 nucleotides: TGCGCCAGCAGCTTGGGCGGGGGTGTCGCCTACGAGCAGTACTTC.

The chain uses TRBV14 and TRBJ2-4, with D perhaps TRBD2 (7 bases). CDR1 and CDR2 from the germline V gene are SGHDN and FVKESK. The V end was cut by 4 bases, the J end by 3 bases, with 19 bases between. CDR3 length equals 17 residues. CDR3 DNA: TGTGCCAGCAGCCCCGATGCGGGGGCCCTTGGCAAAAACATTCAGTACTTC. It encodes CASSPDAGALGKNIQYF.

This clone has more than one count but fewer than ten. CDR3 nucleotides: TGTGCCAGCAGCAAAGCCGGGACAGGGAGCTCTGGAAACACCATATATTTT. Its protein product is CASSKAGTGSSGNTIYF. V and J are TRBV21-1 and TRBJ1-3; the D segment call TRBD1 is taken from the table without a DNA check. TRBV21-1 represents a pseudogene. This CDR3 contains 17 residues.

The sample holds one count of this clone. The CDR3 bases are TGCAGCGTTGCGAAGAGGGTAGGAGAGACCCAGTACTTC. Protein sequence: CSVAKRVGETQYF. This chain links TRBV29-1 with TRBJ2-5; D may be TRBD2 (5 bases). The CDR3 sequence is 13 residues long. The germline V and J ends were trimmed by 4 bases and 4 bases, with 13 bases remaining between them. The V gene's germline CDR1 is SQVTM and CDR2 ANQGSEA.

This clone was seen only a few times. The rearrangement links TRBV12-3 or TRBV12-4 to TRBJ2-3; 7 bases fit TRBD2. The CDR3 totals 13 residues. V lost 8 bases, J lost 1 base, and 3 bases stayed unmatched. CDR3 bases: TGTGCCAGCGGGCTAGCGGGCACAGATACGCAGTATTTT. It codes for CASGLAGTDTQYF.

The chain recombines TRBV5-5 with TRBJ2-7; 9 bases map to TRBD1. The CDR3 consists of 15 residues. The ends lost 4 bases at V and 5 bases at J; junction bases unmatched: 10. CDR1 is SGHKS, CDR2 YYEKEE, per germline (reference sequence). DNA of the CDR3: TGTGCCAGCAGCACAACCGGGACAGGGTTTAACGAGCAGTACTTC. Residues: CASSTTGTGFNEQYF.

J is TRBJ1-6 and V is TRBV10-1; a possible D gene is TRBD1 (5 bases). Trimming pared 5 bases from V and 7 bases from J, leaving 12 bases between. The CDR3 contains 14 residues. The germline V gene encodes CDR1 WNHNN and CDR2 SYGVQD (reference sequence). The DNA of the CDR3 is TGCGCCAGCAGTTCGACAGCCAAAAATTCACCCCTCCACTTT. Translation: CASSSTAKNSPLHF.